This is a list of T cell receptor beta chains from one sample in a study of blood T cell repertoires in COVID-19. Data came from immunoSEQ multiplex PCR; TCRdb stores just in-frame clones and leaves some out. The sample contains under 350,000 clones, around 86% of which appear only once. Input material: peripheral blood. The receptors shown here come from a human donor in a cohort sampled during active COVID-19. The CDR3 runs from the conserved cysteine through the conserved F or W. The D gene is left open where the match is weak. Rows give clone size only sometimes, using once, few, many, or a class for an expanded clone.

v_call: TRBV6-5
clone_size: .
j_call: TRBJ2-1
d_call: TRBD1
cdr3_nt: TGTGCCAGCCAGAAAGGCGGGACAGGGCGTAATGAGCAGTTCTTC
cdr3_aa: CASQKGGTGRNEQFF

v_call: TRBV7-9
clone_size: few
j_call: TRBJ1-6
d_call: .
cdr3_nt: TGTGCCAGCAGCTCCGGGACATTCAATTCACCCCTCCACTTT
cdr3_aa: CASSSGTFNSPLHF

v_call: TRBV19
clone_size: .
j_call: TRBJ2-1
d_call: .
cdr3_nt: TGTGCCAGTAACGTCGGAGAGATCTACAATGAGCAGTTCTTC
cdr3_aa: CASNVGEIYNEQFF

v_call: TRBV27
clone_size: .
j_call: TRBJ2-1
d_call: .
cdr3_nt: TGTGCCAGCAGCGACAGGCCGACCCTTACTGACAATGAGCAGTTCTTC
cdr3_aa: CASSDRPTLTDNEQFF

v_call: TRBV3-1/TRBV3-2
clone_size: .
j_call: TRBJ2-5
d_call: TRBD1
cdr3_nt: TGTGCCAGCAGCCGGGGCACAGGGGGACAGGGGCGTTTGGGGACCCAGTACTTC
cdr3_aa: CASSRGTGGQGRLGTQYF

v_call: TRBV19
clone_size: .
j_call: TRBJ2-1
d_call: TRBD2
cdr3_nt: TGTGCCAGTAGTATTAGGGGACTAGCGGACAATGAGCAGTTCTTC
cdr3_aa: CASSIRGLADNEQFF

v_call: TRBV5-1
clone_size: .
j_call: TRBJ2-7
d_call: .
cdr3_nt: TGCGCCAGCAGCTTGGGCGGAAGCTCCTACGAGCAGTACTTC
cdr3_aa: CASSLGGSSYEQYF

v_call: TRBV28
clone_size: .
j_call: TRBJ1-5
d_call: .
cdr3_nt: TGTGCCAGTAGAGGATCAGGGAATCAGCCCCAGCATTTT
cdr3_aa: CASRGSGNQPQHF

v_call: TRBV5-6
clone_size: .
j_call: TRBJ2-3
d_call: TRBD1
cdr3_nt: TGTGCCAGCAGCTTGACCGAAGGGGGCAAAGATACGCAGTATTTT
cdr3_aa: CASSLTEGGKDTQYF

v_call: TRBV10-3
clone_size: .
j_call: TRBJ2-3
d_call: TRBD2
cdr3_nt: TGTGCCATCAGTGAGTCTCTAGCGGGAGTGGGGCTGGGCACAGATACGCAGTATTTT
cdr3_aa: CAISESLAGVGLGTDTQYF

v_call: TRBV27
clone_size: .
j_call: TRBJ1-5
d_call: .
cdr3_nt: TGTGCCAGCAGTAAGTTTGGGGGCTATAGCAATCAGCCCCAGCATTTT
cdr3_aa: CASSKFGGYSNQPQHF

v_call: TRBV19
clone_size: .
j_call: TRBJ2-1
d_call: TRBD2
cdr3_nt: TGTGCCAGTAGGACCTCTAGCGGATTCTACAATGAGCAGTTCTTC
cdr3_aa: CASRTSSGFYNEQFF

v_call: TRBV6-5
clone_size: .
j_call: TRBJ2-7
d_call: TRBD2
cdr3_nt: TGTGCCAGCAGTTACTTTGCGGGAGACTACGAGCAGTACTTC
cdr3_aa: CASSYFAGDYEQYF

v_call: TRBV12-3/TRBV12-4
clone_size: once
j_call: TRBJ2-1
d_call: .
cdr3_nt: TGTGCCAGCACCACAGATTACTACAATGAGCAGTTCTTC
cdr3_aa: CASTTDYYNEQFF

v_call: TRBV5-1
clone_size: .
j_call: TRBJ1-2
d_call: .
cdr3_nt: TGCGCCAGCAGCTTTGGCGGGGACTATGGCTACACCTTC
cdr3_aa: CASSFGGDYGYTF

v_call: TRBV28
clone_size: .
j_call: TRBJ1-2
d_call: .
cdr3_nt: TGTGCCAGCAGTTCGGGAGGGAAGAGAAGCTATGGCTACACCTTC
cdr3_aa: CASSSGGKRSYGYTF

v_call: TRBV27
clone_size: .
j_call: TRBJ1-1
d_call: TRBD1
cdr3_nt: TGTGCCAGCAGTTCCCGACAGGGGGGGTCTGAAGCTTTCTTT
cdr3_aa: CASSSRQGGSEAFF

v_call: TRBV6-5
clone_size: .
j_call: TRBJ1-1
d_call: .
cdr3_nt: TGTGCCAGCAGTTACTCTGGACAGATTAACACTGAAGCTTTCTTT
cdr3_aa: CASSYSGQINTEAFF

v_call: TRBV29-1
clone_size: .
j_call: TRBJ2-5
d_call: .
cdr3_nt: TGCAGCGTAGGTGATACTGGAGAATCCTTCCCGTACTTC
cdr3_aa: CSVGDTGESFPYF

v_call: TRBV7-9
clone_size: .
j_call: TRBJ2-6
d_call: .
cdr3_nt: TGTGCCAGCAATATTACAGGGTGGGGCTCTGGGGCCAACGTCCTGACTTTC
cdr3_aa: CASNITGWGSGANVLTF

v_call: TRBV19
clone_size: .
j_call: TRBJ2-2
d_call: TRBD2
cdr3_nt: TGTGCCAGTAGTCGGGAGGTCCGAGTTGCCGGGGAGCTGTTTTTT
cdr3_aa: CASSREVRVAGELFF

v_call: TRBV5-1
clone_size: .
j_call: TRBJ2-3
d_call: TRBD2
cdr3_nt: TGCGCCAGCAGATCCCTCGGGCTAGCGGGAGTATCGGGAGATACGCAGTATTTT
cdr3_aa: CASRSLGLAGVSGDTQYF

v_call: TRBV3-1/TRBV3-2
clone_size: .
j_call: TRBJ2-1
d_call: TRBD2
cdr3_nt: TGTGCCAGCAGCCAAGGTGGCGGGAGGAATAATGAGCAGTTCTTC
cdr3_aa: CASSQGGGRNNEQFF

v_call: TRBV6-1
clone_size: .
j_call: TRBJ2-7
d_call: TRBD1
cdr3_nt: TGTGCCAGCAGTGAAGCCCCAAATGGACAGGGAATATACGAGCAGTACTTC
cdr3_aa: CASSEAPNGQGIYEQYF

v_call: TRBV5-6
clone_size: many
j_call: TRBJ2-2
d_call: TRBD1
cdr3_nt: TGTGCCAGCAGCGATGGGACAGGATCGGGCACCGGGGAGCTGTTTTTT
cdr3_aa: CASSDGTGSGTGELFF

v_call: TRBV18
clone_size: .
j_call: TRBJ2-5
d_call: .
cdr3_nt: TGTGCCAGCTCACCGGGCCCGAGACAGGAGACCCAGTACTTC
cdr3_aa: CASSPGPRQETQYF

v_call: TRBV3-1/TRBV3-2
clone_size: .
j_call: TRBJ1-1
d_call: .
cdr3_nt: TGTGCCAGCAGCCATCTATCCGGCACTGAAGCTTTCTTT
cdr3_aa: CASSHLSGTEAFF

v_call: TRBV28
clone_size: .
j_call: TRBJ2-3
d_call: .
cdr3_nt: TGTGCCAGCGGGCTGGTGGGGGCCACAGATACGCAGTATTTT
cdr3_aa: CASGLVGATDTQYF

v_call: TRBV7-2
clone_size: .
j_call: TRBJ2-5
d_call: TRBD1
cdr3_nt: TGTGCCAGCAGCATTCGACAGGGCGGAACTCAAGAGACCCAGTACTTC
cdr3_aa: CASSIRQGGTQETQYF

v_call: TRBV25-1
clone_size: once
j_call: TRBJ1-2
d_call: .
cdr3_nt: TGTGCCAGCGAGGGGGGGAATGCCTACACCTTC
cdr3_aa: CASEGGNAYTF

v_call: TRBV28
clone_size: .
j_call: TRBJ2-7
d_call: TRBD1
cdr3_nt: TGTGCCAGCAGTTTAAAGAAAAGGTTTCAGGGGGCCGGGGAGCAGTACTTC
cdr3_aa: CASSLKKRFQGAGEQYF

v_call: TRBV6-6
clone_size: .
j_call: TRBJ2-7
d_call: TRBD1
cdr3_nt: TGTGCCAGCAGGGACAGGGACCACGAGCAGTACTTC
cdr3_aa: CASRDRDHEQYF

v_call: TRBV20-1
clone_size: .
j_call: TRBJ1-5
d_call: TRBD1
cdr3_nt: TGCAGTGCTAGTTCCGGCAGGGGGTTGGGTCAGCCCCAGCATTTT
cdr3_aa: CSASSGRGLGQPQHF

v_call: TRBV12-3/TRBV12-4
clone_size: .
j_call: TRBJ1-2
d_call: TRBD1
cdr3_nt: TGTGCCATCGCGGGGGACAGGGGAAATGCTAATTTC
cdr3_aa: CAIAGDRGNANF

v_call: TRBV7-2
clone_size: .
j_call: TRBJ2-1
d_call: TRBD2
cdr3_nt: TGTGCCAGCAGCTTAGCGCGGGGGAGCGGGAGGAGGAGTGAGCAGTTCTTC
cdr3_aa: CASSLARGSGRRSEQFF

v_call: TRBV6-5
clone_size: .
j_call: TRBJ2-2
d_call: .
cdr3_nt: TGTGCCAGCAGTTACGACAGGCTGAGGGGGACCGGGGAGCTGTTTTTT
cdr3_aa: CASSYDRLRGTGELFF

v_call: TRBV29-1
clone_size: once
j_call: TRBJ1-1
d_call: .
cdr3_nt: TGCAGCGTTGTGCAGGTTTGGACTGAAGCTTTCTTT
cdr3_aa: CSVVQVWTEAFF

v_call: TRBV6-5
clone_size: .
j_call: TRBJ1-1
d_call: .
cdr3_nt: TGTGCCAGCAGATCTCCCCGGGGTGGGCACACTGAAGCTTTCTTT
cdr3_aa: CASRSPRGGHTEAFF

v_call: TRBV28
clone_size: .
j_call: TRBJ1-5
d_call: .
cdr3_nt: TGTGCCAGCAGTTTGGGCCGCCCGTGGCCCCAGCATTTT
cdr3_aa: CASSLGRPWPQHF

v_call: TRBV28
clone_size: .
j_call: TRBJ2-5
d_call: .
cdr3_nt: TGTGCCAGCAGAGGCGGGATGAGAAAGACCCAGTACTTC
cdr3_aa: CASRGGMRKTQYF

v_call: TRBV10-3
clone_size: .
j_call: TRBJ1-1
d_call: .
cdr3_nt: TGTGCCATCACCAAGACAGATTCTAACACTGAAGCTTTCTTT
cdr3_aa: CAITKTDSNTEAFF

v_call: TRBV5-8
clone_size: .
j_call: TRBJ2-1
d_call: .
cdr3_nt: TGTGCCAGCAGCTTGGGGGAGCGCCACAATGAGCAGTTCTTC
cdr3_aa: CASSLGERHNEQFF

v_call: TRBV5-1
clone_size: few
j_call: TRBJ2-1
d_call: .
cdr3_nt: TGCGCCAGCAGCTTGTATGGGGGCCCCAGCTCCTACAATGAGCAGTTCTTC
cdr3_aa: CASSLYGGPSSYNEQFF

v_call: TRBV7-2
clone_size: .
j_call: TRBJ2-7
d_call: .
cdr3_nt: TGTGCCAGCAGCCCAGCCTACGAGCAGTACTTC
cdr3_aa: CASSPAYEQYF

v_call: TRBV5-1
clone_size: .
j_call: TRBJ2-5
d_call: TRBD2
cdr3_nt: TGCGCCAGCAGCTTACTAGCGGGAAGCCAAGAGACCCAGTACTTC
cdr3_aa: CASSLLAGSQETQYF

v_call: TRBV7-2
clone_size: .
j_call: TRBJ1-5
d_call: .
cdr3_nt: TGTGCCAGCAGCTTAGACGGTAACCCTAGCAATCAGCCCCAGCATTTT
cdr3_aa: CASSLDGNPSNQPQHF

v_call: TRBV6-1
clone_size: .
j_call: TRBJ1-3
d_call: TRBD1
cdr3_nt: TGTGCCAGCAGTGACGAAGGGGGACAGACCCTTGGAAACACCATATATTTT
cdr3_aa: CASSDEGGQTLGNTIYF

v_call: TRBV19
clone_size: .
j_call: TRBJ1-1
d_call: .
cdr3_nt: TGTGCCAGTCGTTATTCAAATACTGACACTGAAGCTTTCTTT
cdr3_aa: CASRYSNTDTEAFF

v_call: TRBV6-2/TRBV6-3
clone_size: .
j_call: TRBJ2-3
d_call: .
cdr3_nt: TGTGCCAGCAGTGCGCTGAGGCGGAGGCCCACCACAGATACGCAGTATTTT
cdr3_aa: CASSALRRRPTTDTQYF

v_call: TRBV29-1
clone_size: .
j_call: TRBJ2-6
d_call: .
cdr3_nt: TGCAGCGTTGAAGATAACAACAGCGGGGCCAACGTCCTGACTTTC
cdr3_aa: CSVEDNNSGANVLTF

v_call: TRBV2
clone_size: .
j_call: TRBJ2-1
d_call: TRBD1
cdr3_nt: TGTGCCAGCAGTGAAACACTGACTGAGCAACAGGGGAGCTCCTACAATGAGCAGTTCTTC
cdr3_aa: CASSETLTEQQGSSYNEQFF

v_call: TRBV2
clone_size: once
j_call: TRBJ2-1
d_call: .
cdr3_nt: TGTGCCAGCAGTCTTAAGCAGGGGAATGAGCAGTTCTTC
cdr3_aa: CASSLKQGNEQFF

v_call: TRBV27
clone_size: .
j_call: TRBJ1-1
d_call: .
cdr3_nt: TGTGCCAGCTATACCTTGGGGCGGACTGAAGCTTTCTTT
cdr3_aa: CASYTLGRTEAFF

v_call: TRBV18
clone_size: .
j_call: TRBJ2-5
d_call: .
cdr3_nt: TGTGCCAGCTCAGGGTCGGGGATCGAAGAGACCCAGTACTTC
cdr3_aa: CASSGSGIEETQYF

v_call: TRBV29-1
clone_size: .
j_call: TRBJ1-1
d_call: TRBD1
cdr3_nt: TGCAGCGTTGACGCCGGGACAGGGTACAACACTGAAGCTTTCTTT
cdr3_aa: CSVDAGTGYNTEAFF

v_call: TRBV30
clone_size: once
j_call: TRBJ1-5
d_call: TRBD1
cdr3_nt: TGTGCCTGGAGTGGACAGGGTTTAAGCAATCAGCCCCAGCATTTT
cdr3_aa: CAWSGQGLSNQPQHF